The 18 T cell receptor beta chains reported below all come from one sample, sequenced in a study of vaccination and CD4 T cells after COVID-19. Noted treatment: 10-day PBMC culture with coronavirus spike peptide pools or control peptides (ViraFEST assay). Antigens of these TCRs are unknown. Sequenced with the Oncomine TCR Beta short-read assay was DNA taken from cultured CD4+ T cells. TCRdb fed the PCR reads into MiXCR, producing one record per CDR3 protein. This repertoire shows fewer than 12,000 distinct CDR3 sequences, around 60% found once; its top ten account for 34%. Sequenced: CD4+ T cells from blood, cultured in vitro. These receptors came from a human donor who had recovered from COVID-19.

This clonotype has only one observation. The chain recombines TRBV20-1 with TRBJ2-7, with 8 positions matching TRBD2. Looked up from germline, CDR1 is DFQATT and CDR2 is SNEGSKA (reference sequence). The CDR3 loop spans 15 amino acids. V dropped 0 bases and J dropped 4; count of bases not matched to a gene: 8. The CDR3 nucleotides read TGCAGTGCTAGAGATCGGGGGGGCAGAGATTACGAGCAGTACTTC. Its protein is CSARDRGGRDYEQYF.

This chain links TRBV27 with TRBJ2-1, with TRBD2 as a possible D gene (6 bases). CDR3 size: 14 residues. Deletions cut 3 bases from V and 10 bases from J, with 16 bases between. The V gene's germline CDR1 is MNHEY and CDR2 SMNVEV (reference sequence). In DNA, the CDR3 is TGTGCCAGCAGTTTCTCTAGCCCTGGGAGGGAGCAGTTCTTC. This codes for CASSFSSPGREQFF.

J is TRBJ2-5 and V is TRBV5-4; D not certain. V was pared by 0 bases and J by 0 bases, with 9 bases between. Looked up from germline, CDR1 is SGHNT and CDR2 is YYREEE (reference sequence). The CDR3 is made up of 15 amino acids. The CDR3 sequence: CASSLANRYQETQYF. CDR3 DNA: TGTGCCAGCAGCTTGGCCAATCGGTACCAAGAGACCCAGTACTTC.

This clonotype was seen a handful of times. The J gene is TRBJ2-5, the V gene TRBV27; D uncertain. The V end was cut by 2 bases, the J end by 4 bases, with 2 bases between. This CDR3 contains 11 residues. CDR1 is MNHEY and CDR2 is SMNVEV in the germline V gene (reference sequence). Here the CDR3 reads CASSLGETQYF. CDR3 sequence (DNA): TGTGCCAGCAGTTTAGGAGAGACCCAGTACTTC.

The CDR3 nucleotides are TGCGCCAGCTCTAAAGACTTGAACACTGAAGCTTTCTTT. It encodes CASSKDLNTEAFF. V gene TRBV10-1 combines with J gene TRBJ1-1; no clear D gene. CDR3 size: 13 residues. CDR1 and CDR2 (germline): WNHNN, SYGVQD (reference sequence). The ends were cut back, 8 bases at V and 0 bases at J, with 10 bases in the middle.

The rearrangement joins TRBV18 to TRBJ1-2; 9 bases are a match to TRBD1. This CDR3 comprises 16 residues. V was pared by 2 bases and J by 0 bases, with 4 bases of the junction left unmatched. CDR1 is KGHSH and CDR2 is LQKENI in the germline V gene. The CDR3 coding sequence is TGTGCCAGCTCACCAGGGACAGGGACTGCTAACTATGGCTACACCTTC. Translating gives CASSPGTGTANYGYTF.

CDR3 DNA sequence: TGTGCCAGCAGCGCTACAGAAACCTATGGCTACACCTTC. Residues: CASSATETYGYTF. The rearrangement joins TRBV28 to TRBJ1-2; no firm D call. There are 13 residues in the CDR3. The germline V gene has CDR1 MDHEN and CDR2 SYDVKM. Between the trimmed V and J ends, which lost 6 bases and 4 bases, there was a span of 12 bases.

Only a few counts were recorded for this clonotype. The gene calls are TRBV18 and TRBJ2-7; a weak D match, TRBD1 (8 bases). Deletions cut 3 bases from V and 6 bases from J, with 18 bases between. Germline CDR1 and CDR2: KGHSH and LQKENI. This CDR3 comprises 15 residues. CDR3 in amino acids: CASSPTGGVESEQYF. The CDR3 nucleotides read TGTGCCAGCTCACCCACAGGGGGGGTCGAGAGCGAGCAGTACTTC.

This chain's CDR3 is CSAWDLITDTQYF. The CDR3 DNA is TGCAGTGCCTGGGACTTGATCACAGATACGCAGTATTTT. The chain employs TRBV20-1 and TRBJ2-3; TRBD2 is a possible D gene (6 bases). The CDR3 spans 13 residues. Per the germline V gene, CDR1 is DFQATT and CDR2 is SNEGSKA (reference sequence). The ends were cut back, 6 bases at V and 2 bases at J, with 12 bases in the middle.

The CDR3 region is CASSLSGSYGYTF. CDR3 DNA sequence: TGTGCCAGCAGTTTATCTGGCAGCTATGGCTACACCTTC. This chain uses TRBV27 with TRBJ1-2, with unresolved D. CDR1 and CDR2 (germline): MNHEY, SMNVEV (reference sequence). V shed 0 bases and J shed 4 bases, with 6 bases lying between them. The CDR3 is 13 residues long.

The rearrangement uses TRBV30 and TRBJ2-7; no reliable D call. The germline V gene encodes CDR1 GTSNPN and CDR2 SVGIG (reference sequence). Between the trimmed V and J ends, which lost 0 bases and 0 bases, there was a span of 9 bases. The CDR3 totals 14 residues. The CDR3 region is CAWSVPAHSYEQYF. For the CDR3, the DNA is TGTGCCTGGAGTGTACCGGCCCACTCCTACGAGCAGTACTTC.

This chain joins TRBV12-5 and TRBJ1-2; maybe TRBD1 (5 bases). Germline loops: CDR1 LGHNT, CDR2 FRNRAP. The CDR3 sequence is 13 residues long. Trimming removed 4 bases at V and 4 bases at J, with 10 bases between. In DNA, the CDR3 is TGTGCTAGTGGTTCGGGACTCTTCTATGGCTACACCTTC. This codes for CASGSGLFYGYTF.

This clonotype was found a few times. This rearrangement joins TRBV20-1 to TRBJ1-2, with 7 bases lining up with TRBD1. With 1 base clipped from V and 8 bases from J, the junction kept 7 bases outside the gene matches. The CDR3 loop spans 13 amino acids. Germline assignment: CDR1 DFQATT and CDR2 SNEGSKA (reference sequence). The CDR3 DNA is TGCAGTGCTAGAGTGTTAGGGGGCGGCGGCTACACCTTC. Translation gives CSARVLGGGGYTF.

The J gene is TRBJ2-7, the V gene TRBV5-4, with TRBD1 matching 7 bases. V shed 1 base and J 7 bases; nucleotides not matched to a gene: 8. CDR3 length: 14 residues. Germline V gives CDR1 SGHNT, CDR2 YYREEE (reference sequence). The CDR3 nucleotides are TGTGCCAGCAGCTTGTTGAAGGGGGCTGGGGAGCAGTACTTC. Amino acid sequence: CASSLLKGAGEQYF.

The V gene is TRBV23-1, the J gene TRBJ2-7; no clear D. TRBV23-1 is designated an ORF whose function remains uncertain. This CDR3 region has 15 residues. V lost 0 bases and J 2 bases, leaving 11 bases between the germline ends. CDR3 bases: TGCGCCAGCAGTCAATCTGGGCGGACCCCCTACGAGCAGTACTTC. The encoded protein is CASSQSGRTPYEQYF.

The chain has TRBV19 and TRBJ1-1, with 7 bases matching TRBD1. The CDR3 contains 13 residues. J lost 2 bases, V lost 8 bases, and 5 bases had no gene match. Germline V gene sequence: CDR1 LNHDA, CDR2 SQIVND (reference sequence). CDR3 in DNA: TGTGCCAGTGGTGAGGGGGCCAACACTGAAGCTTTCTTT. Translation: CASGEGANTEAFF.

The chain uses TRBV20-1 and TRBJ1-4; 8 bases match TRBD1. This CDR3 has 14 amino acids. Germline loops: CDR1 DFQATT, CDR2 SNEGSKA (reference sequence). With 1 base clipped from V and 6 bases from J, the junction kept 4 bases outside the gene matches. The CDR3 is CSARGDRGYEKLFF. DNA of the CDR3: TGCAGTGCTAGAGGCGACAGGGGATATGAAAAACTGTTTTTT.

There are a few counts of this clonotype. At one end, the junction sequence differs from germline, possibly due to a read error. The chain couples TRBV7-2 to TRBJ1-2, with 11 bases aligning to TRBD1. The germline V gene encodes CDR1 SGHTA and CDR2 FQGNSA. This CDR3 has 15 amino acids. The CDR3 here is CASTLSGQGAHGYTF. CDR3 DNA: TGTGCCAGCACCTTATCAGGACAGGGGGCGCACGGCTACACCTTC. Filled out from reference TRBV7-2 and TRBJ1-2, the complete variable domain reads GAGVSQSPSNKVTEKGKDVELRCDPISGHTALYWYRQSLGQGLEFLIYFQGNSAPDKSGLPSDRFSAERTGGSVSTLTIQRTQQEDSAVYLCASTLSGQGAHGYTFGSGTRLTVV.